Here is one T cell receptor beta chain with its context. Its antigen remains unknown. This CDR3 contains 15 residues. Germline CDR1 MDHEN, CDR2 SYDVKM. The junction had 6 bases not matched to a gene; V was cut back by 4 bases and J by 0 bases. The record originates from a study of T cell repertoires in cytomegalovirus infection. Whole-study context: Alongside well-studied HLA-B-restricted CMV epitopes, recently identified HLA-C-restricted CMV epitopes were also used. Public TCR beta signatures indicated both CMV infection and matching HLA type.

Each CDR3 protein is one row after TCRdb ran MiXCR on the reads. The sample lists about 60,000 distinct CDR3 sequences; 20% to 25% were seen once. This sequence was found in a human donor in good health (CMV status not recorded). Some clones in this sample may be carry-over from other donors' samples. The rearrangement links TRBV28 to TRBJ2-7; 7 positions match TRBD1. The starting material was CD8+ T cells from cultured PBMCs, obtained from culture after CMV antigen stimulation. The CDR3 coding sequence is TGTGCCAGCAGTTCGACAGGGTGGGGCTCCTACGAGCAGTACTTC. Translation gives CASSSTGWGSYEQYF.